The present T cell receptor (beta chain) was sequenced within a study of post-analysis software for immune sequencing data. Findings of the study overall: There were five or six TRBV segments more frequent in patients than controls, and TRBV5-6, TRBV5-1 and TRBV20-1 were among them. By F measure, strong co-clustering occurred among samples prepared in the same batch.

Germline CDR1 is MNHNY and CDR2 is SVGAGI (reference sequence). The CDR3 has 12 amino acids. Note on this clonotype: What it recognizes is unknown. At one end, the junction sequence differs from germline, possibly due to a read error.

The TCR beta cDNA libraries carried unique molecular identifiers. Input of about 0.95 to 11 million T cells yielded approximately 500,000 cDNA molecules. Each CDR3 protein is one row after TCRdb ran MiXCR on the PCR reads. In the table there are about 400,000 distinct CDR3 sequences, around a third of which are singletons. This chain connects TRBV6-6 to TRBJ2-7, with D possibly TRBD2 on 5 matching bases. Sequencing used blood. This receptor was obtained from a girl under 18 with multiple sclerosis. The CDR3 coding sequence is TGTGCCAGCAGTGGAGGATCGAGGGAGCAGCACTTC. As protein: CASSGGSREQHF.